Shown below are 16 T cell receptor beta chains from a single sample sequenced in a study of blood T cell repertoires in COVID-19. Profiled with immunoSEQ multiplex PCR; TCRdb holds only in-frame clones, not every one. Here the sample spans approximately 350,000 clones, roughly 90% being singletons. The sequenced sample was peripheral blood. These TCRs come from a woman in her 30s with COVID-19, enrolled during active disease.

The rearrangement links TRBV7-6 to TRBJ2-1; 14 nucleotides align to TRBD2. Germline trimming cut 1 base from V and 8 bases from J; bases unmatched to any gene: 16. From germline, CDR1 is SGHVS and CDR2 FNYEAQ. CDR3 length: 20 residues. CDR3 amino acids: CASSLDRGGTSGSRYDEQFF. For the CDR3, the DNA is TGTGCCAGCAGCTTAGACAGGGGCGGGACTAGCGGGAGTCGTTACGATGAGCAGTTCTTC.

The V gene is TRBV6-5, the J gene TRBJ2-2; 9 bases map to TRBD2. Losses at the gene ends were 11 bases for V and 0 bases for J; bases not matched to a gene: 4. The CDR3 runs to 14 residues. Germline CDR1 is MNHEY and CDR2 is SVGAGI. DNA of the CDR3: TGTGCCTGGGCTAGCGGGGCGAACACCGGGGAGCTGTTTTTT. This gives the protein CAWASGANTGELFF.

The chain has TRBV6-4 and TRBJ2-3; 10 bases fit TRBD2. Germline CDR1 reads MRHNA; CDR2 reads SNTAGT. This CDR3 has 16 residues. Trimming cost V 0 bases and J 5 bases; bases outside gene matches: 5. The CDR3 DNA reads TGTGCCAGCAGTGACTCGAGCGGGGGGGCAGGAGATACGCAGTATTTT. Its protein product is CASSDSSGGAGDTQYF.

V usage is TRBV5-4 and J usage is TRBJ2-5; the match to TRBD2 covers 12 bases. The CDR3 has 16 residues. Germline V gene lookup returns CDR1 SGHNT and CDR2 YYREEE (reference sequence). After removal of 4 bases from V and 4 bases from J, the junction contained 8 bases not matched to a gene. The CDR3 DNA follows: TGTGCCAGCAGCCGCAAACTAGCGGGAGGTGGAGAGACCCAGTACTTC. It translates to CASSRKLAGGGETQYF.

This chain uses TRBV5-1 with TRBJ2-7; D call uncertain. Looked up from germline, CDR1 is SGHRS and CDR2 is YFSETQ. The CDR3 totals 15 residues. V lost 6 bases to trimming and J lost 7 bases, with 23 bases between them. The CDR3: CASTPGYGAKEEQYF. DNA of the CDR3: TGCGCCAGCACCCCTGGTTATGGAGCCAAAGAGGAGCAGTACTTC. Looking up the rest from reference TRBV5-1 and TRBJ2-7 gives the full variable domain: KAGVTQTPRYLIKTRGQQVTLSCSPISGHRSVSWYQQTPGQGLQFLFEYFSETQRNKGNFPGRFSGRQFSNSRSEMNVSTLELGDSALYLCASTPGYGAKEEQYFGPGTRLTVT.

The chain combines TRBV25-1 with TRBJ2-2; TRBD2 aligns across 9 bases. CDR1 is MGHDK and CDR2 is SYGVNS in the germline V gene. The CDR3 extends over 16 amino acids. V shed 5 bases and J 6 bases; nucleotides not matched to a gene: 10. The CDR3 spells CASSLQREEGPGELFF. CDR3 DNA: TGTGCCAGCAGTCTCCAGCGGGAGGAGGGTCCCGGGGAGCTGTTTTTT.

V is TRBV7-9 and J is TRBJ1-2, with no clear D. CDR3 size: 16 residues. Per germline, CDR1 SEHNR and CDR2 FQNEAQ (reference sequence). The ends were cut back, 2 bases at V and 4 bases at J, with 17 bases in the middle. DNA for the CDR3: TGTGCCAGCAGCTTACGGGTTGGAGGCCCTATCTATGGCTACACCTTC. It specifies CASSLRVGGPIYGYTF.

This chain connects TRBV2 to TRBJ2-1; TRBD2 might be the D (7 bases). CDR1 SNHLY and CDR2 FYNNEI come from the germline V gene. The CDR3 is made up of 12 amino acids. V was trimmed by 11 bases and J by 7 bases, leaving 15 bases between them. The CDR3 region has the DNA TGTGCCGGGGGGGGGCGTCGAAATGAGCAGTTCTTC. This encodes CAGGGRRNEQFF.

This sequence joins TRBV9 and TRBJ2-3; D might be TRBD2 (5 bases). Germline V CDR1 and CDR2: SGDLS, YYNGEE. The CDR3 extends over 15 amino acids. The V end was cut by 0 bases, the J end by 0 bases, with 8 bases between. The CDR3: CASSVEAVSTDTQYF. The CDR3 bases are TGTGCCAGCAGCGTAGAAGCGGTGAGCACAGATACGCAGTATTTT.

The chain recombines TRBV5-1 with TRBJ2-3; 9 nucleotides line up with TRBD2. Germline V gene sequence: CDR1 SGHRS, CDR2 YFSETQ. The junction had 5 bases not matched to a gene; V was cut back by 3 bases and J by 0 bases. The CDR3 runs 16 residues. CDR3: CASSWSGRTSTDTQYF. CDR3 nucleotides: TGCGCCAGCAGCTGGAGCGGGAGGACTAGCACAGATACGCAGTATTTT.

This clone showed up just a few times. J is TRBJ1-2 and V is TRBV7-2; TRBD1 matches at 7 bases. With V trimmed by 1 base and J by 8 bases, 4 bases remained unmatched. The CDR3 has 13 residues. Germline V lookup: CDR1 SGHTA, CDR2 FQGNSA. CDR3 sequence reads: CASSLGDRIGYTF. In nucleotides, the CDR3 is TGTGCCAGCAGCTTAGGGGACAGAATCGGCTACACCTTC.

Remarks on this clone: Other DNA sequences from this sample encode an identical CDR3 as well. The V and J genes are TRBV5-1 and TRBJ1-1; D unclear. Germline lookup yields CDR1 SGHRS and CDR2 YFSETQ. The CDR3 extends over 14 amino acids. Trimming took 2 bases from V and 0 from J, leaving 8 bases between them. The CDR3 sequence is CASSLNTLNTEAFF. The CDR3 nucleotides are TGCGCCAGCAGCTTAAACACCCTGAACACTGAAGCTTTCTTT.

This chain joins TRBV4-1 and TRBJ2-1; 12 nucleotides line up with TRBD2. This CDR3 contains 17 residues. Losses at the gene ends were 2 bases for V and 8 bases for J; bases not matched to a gene: 10. CDR1 is MGHRA, CDR2 YSYEKL, per germline. The CDR3 here is CASSQLPLAGGPYEQFF. The CDR3 DNA reads TGCGCCAGCAGCCAACTACCCCTAGCGGGAGGGCCCTATGAGCAGTTCTTC.

This clone appeared a few times. The V call is TRBV30, the J call TRBJ1-1; D unresolved. The CDR3 consists of 14 residues. Germline V lookup: CDR1 GTSNPN, CDR2 SVGIG (reference sequence). The germline V and J ends were trimmed by 0 bases and 4 bases, with 12 bases remaining between them. The CDR3 reads CAWSVGLAGTEAFF. CDR3 nucleotide sequence: TGTGCCTGGAGTGTAGGACTCGCGGGCACTGAAGCTTTCTTT.

This clone has more than one count but fewer than ten. The chain joins TRBV5-5 to TRBJ2-2, with D tentatively TRBD2 (6 bases). This CDR3 is built from 15 residues. The germline gives CDR1 SGHKS, CDR2 YYEKEE (reference sequence). Trimming stripped 5 bases from V and 5 bases from J, with 16 bases between. The CDR3 is CASSKEGQTTGELFF. In nucleotides, the CDR3 is TGTGCCAGCAGTAAGGAGGGGCAAACAACCGGGGAGCTGTTTTTT. Supplemented by reference TRBV5-5 and TRBJ2-2, the full variable domain reads DAGVTQSPTHLIKTRGQQVTLRCSPISGHKSVSWYQQVLGQGPQFIFQYYEKEERGRGNFPDRFSARQFPNYSSELNVNALLLGDSALYLCASSKEGQTTGELFFGEGSRLTVL.

The rearrangement joins TRBV18 to TRBJ1-6, with a weak D call TRBD1 (5 bases). Deletions cut 5 bases from V and 3 bases from J, with 17 bases between. The CDR3 consists of 17 residues. Germline CDR1 reads KGHSH; CDR2 reads LQKENI. CDR3 sequence reads: CASSGAHRRVYNSPLHF. CDR3 nucleotide sequence: TGTGCCAGCTCAGGAGCGCACAGGAGGGTCTATAATTCACCCCTCCACTTT.